The clone carrying this T cell receptor (beta chain) has a single count. Its specificity is not known. This sample stems from a study of molecular identifiers for immune sequencing clone quantification. Regarding the study as a whole: Clonotypes surpassing 20 RNA copies contained over 97% of effector molecules, versus under 1% in naive cells.

Previously described methods and listed TCR primers were employed for the bulk TCR libraries. TCRdb analysed the PCR reads with MiXCR anew, one entry per CDR3 protein. The sample lists 85,000 to 120,000 distinct CDR3 sequences, 35% occurring once. Losses at the gene ends were 9 bases for V and 4 bases for J; bases not matched to a gene: 13. Germline V CDR1 and CDR2: LNHDA, SQIVND (reference sequence). This CDR3 has 16 residues. The gene calls are TRBV19 and TRBJ2-1, with TRBD1 matching 9 bases. The sequenced material came from naive CD8+ T cells from blood, with Jurkat cell RNA spiked in. Subset of the sample: FACS-sorted CD8+CD4-CCR7+CD45RA+ naive T cells. This receptor was identified in a human donor in good health. Some libraries in this study had Jurkat cell RNA spiked in. This CDR3 reads CASTIAGTGPYNEQFF. The CDR3 coding sequence is TGTGCCAGCACCATTGCCGGGACAGGGCCATACAATGAGCAGTTCTTC.